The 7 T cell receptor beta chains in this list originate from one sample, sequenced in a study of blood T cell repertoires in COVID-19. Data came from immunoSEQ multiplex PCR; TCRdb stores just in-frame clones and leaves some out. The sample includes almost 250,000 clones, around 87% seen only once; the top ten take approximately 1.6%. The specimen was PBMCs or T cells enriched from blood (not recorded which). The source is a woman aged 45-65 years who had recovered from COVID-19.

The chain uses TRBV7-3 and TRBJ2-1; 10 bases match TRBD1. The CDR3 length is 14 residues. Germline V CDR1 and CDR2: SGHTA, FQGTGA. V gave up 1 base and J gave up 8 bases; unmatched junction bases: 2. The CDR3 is CASSLRQGADEQFF. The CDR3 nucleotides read TGTGCCAGCAGCTTAAGACAGGGGGCAGATGAGCAGTTCTTC.

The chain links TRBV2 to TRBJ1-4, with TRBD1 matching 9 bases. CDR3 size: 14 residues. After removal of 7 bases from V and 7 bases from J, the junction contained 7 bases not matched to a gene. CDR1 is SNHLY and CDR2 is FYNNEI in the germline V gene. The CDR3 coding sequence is TGTGCCAGCATTCTGGACAGGGGAAGTGAAAAACTGTTTTTT. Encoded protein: CASILDRGSEKLFF. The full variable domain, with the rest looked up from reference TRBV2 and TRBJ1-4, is EPEVTQTPSHQVTQMGQEVILRCVPISNHLYFYWYRQILGQKVEFLVSFYNNEISEKSEIFDDQFSVERPDGSNFTLKIRSTKLEDSAMYFCASILDRGSEKLFFGSGTQLSVL.

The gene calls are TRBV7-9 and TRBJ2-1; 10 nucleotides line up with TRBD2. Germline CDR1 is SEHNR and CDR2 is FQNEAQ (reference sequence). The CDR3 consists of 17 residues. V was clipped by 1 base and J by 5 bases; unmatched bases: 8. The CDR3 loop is CASSLEWGTSEDNEQFF. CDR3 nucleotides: TGTGCCAGCAGCTTAGAATGGGGGACTAGCGAAGACAATGAGCAGTTCTTC. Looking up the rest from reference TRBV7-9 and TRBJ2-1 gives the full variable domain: DTGVSQNPRHKITKRGQNVTFRCDPISEHNRLYWYRQTLGQGPEFLTYFQNEAQLEKSRLLSDRFSAERPKGSFSTLEIQRTEQGDSAMYLCASSLEWGTSEDNEQFFGPGTRLTVL.

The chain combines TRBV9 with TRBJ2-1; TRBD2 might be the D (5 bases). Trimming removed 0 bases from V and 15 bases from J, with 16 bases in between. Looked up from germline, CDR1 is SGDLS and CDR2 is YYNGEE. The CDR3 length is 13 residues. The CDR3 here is CASSVVVGSARFF. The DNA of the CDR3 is TGTGCCAGCAGCGTAGTTGTAGGGAGCGCTAGGTTCTTC.

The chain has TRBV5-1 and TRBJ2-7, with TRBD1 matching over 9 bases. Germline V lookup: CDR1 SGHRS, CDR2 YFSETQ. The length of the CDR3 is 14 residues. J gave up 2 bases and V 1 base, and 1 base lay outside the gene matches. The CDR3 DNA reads TGCGCCAGCAGCTTGCGGGACAGGGCCTACGAGCAGTACTTC. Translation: CASSLRDRAYEQYF. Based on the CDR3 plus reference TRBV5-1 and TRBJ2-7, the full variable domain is KAGVTQTPRYLIKTRGQQVTLSCSPISGHRSVSWYQQTPGQGLQFLFEYFSETQRNKGNFPGRFSGRQFSNSRSEMNVSTLELGDSALYLCASSLRDRAYEQYFGPGTRLTVT.

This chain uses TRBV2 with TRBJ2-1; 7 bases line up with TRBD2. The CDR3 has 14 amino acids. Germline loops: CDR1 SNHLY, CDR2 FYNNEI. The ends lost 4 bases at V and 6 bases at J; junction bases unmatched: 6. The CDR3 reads CASSASGVRNEQFF. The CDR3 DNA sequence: TGTGCCAGCAGTGCCAGCGGGGTTCGCAATGAGCAGTTCTTC.

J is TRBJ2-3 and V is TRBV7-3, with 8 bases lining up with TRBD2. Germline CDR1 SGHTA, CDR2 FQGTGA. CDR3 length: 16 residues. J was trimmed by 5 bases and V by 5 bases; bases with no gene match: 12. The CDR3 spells CASSPRAGAPGDTQYF. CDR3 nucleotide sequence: TGTGCCAGCAGCCCACGAGCGGGGGCCCCTGGAGATACGCAGTATTTT. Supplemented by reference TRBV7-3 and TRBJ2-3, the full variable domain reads GAGVSQTPSNKVTEKGKYVELRCDPISGHTALYWYRQSLGQGPEFLIYFQGTGAADDSGLPNDRFFAVRPEGSVSTLKIQRTERGDSAVYLCASSPRAGAPGDTQYFGPGTRLTVL.